This entry lists 8 T cell receptor beta chains sequenced from one sample in a study of glioma-infiltrating T cells after dendritic cell vaccination. Clones were read by immunoSEQ multiplex PCR, and TCRdb kept only the in-frame ones, dropping some. The table records about 87,000 clones, 85% to 90% of them present only once. The sample here was blood, taken before dendritic cell vaccination. The receptor set was obtained from a human donor with glioblastoma.

The chain uses TRBV5-4 and TRBJ2-5; 7 nucleotides agree with TRBD2. The CDR3 is made up of 15 amino acids. Losses at the gene ends were 4 bases for V and 1 base for J; bases not matched to a gene: 7. Germline CDR1 and CDR2: SGHNT and YYREEE (reference sequence). The CDR3 nucleotides are TGTGCCAGCAGCGCTGTGGGGGGGGGCCAAGAGACCCAGTACTTC. Its translation: CASSAVGGGQETQYF.

The V gene is TRBV4-1, the J gene TRBJ2-4; 8 positions match TRBD1. Germline loops: CDR1 MGHRA, CDR2 YSYEKL. The CDR3 extends over 17 amino acids. The J segment lost 6 bases and the V segment lost 4 bases, leaving 14 bases of the junction unmatched. The CDR3 DNA is TGCGCCAGCAGCCCTGGACAGGGAGGCTACAACGGAAACATTCAGTACTTC. Protein product: CASSPGQGGYNGNIQYF.

The rearrangement uses TRBV19 and TRBJ1-1; possible D gene TRBD1, 5 bases. There are 13 residues in the CDR3. Germline V gives CDR1 LNHDA, CDR2 SQIVND (reference sequence). V lost 9 bases and J 2 bases, leaving 13 bases between the germline ends. The CDR3 reads CASSDNYNTEAFF. Here the CDR3 DNA reads TGTGCCAGCTCGGACAACTATAACACTGAAGCTTTCTTT.

The chain uses TRBV4-1 and TRBJ1-5, with TRBD1 matching over 8 bases. The V gene's germline CDR1 is MGHRA and CDR2 YSYEKL. There are 15 residues in the CDR3. Germline trimming cut 0 bases from V and 6 bases from J; bases unmatched to any gene: 4. This CDR3 reads CASSQEQGDRQPQHF. The CDR3 DNA reads as TGCGCCAGCAGCCAAGAACAGGGGGATCGTCAGCCCCAGCATTTT.

The J gene is TRBJ2-7, the V gene TRBV4-1; the D gene is possibly TRBD2 (5 bases). There are 15 residues in the CDR3. Germline assignment: CDR1 MGHRA and CDR2 YSYEKL. The V end was cut by 1 base, the J end by 0 bases, with 10 bases between. The CDR3 sequence is CASSQGTGSSYEQYF. The CDR3 DNA reads as TGCGCCAGCAGCCAAGGGACGGGGAGCTCCTACGAGCAGTACTTC.

This clone was seen only once. This rearrangement joins TRBV10-3 to TRBJ2-1; TRBD2 matches at 12 bases. Germline V lookup: CDR1 ENHRY, CDR2 SYGVKD. V lost 0 bases and J lost 9; bases outside the gene matches: 6. The CDR3 has 16 residues. The CDR3 here is CAISESVSSGRVEQFF. CDR3 coding DNA: TGTGCCATCAGTGAGTCGGTCTCTAGCGGGAGGGTTGAGCAGTTCTTC.

Here the CDR3 DNA reads TGTGCCAGCAGCCTTGGACAGGGCGGCAATGAGCAGTTCTTC. Amino acid sequence: CASSLGQGGNEQFF. The V call is TRBV7-9, the J call TRBJ2-1; 8 nucleotides align to TRBD1. The CDR3 extends over 14 amino acids. The V and J ends lost 5 bases and 6 bases, in that order; junction bases with no gene match: 6. Germline-derived CDR1 and CDR2 are SEHNR and FQNEAQ (reference sequence). The entire variable domain, with the rest obtained from reference TRBV7-9 and TRBJ2-1, is as follows: DTGVSQNPRHKITKRGQNVTFRCDPISEHNRLYWYRQTLGQGPEFLTYFQNEAQLEKSRLLSDRFSAERPKGSFSTLEIQRTEQGDSAMYLCASSLGQGGNEQFFGPGTRLTVL.

The chain is built from TRBV5-1 and TRBJ1-2; TRBD1 aligns across 10 bases. This CDR3 spans 13 amino acids. In germline, CDR1 is SGHRS, CDR2 YFSETQ. V lost 3 bases, J lost 8 bases, and 4 bases stayed unmatched. The CDR3 region is CASSSGTGEGYTF. The CDR3 DNA is TGCGCCAGCAGCTCCGGGACAGGGGAAGGCTACACCTTC.